These T cell receptor beta chains were read from a single sample in a study of long-term antiretroviral therapy in people with HIV. Sequencing used immunoSEQ multiplex PCR; TCRdb keeps in-frame clones, though not all of them. The top ten clones hold 5.7% of a sample with around 23,000 clones, 81% of them seen once. The sample here was unsorted PBMCs, taken 4.4 years after starting antiretroviral therapy. The receptors were sampled from a man aged 30 to 39 with HIV. Each CDR3 is given with its conserved first and last residue. The D gene is left open where the match is weak. A clone size is listed for some rows: how often the clone was seen (once, few, many), or a class if it is expanded.

d_gene	v_gene	j_gene	abundance	CDR3aa	CDR3nt
.	TRBV6-4	TRBJ2-7	.	CASPSKERTF	TGTGCCAGCCCCTCAAAGGAACGAACCTTC
.	TRBV6-5	TRBJ2-2	.	CASSYFGERGELFF	TGTGCCAGCAGTTACTTCGGGGAGAGGGGGGAGCTGTTTTTT
TRBD2	TRBV7-9	TRBJ2-3	.	CASSLQAGGVSDTQYF	TGTGCCAGCAGCCTCCAGGCGGGAGGAGTATCAGATACGCAGTATTTT
TRBD2	TRBV28	TRBJ2-7	.	CASSITSGSSYEQYF	TGTGCCAGCAGCATCACTAGCGGGAGCTCCTACGAGCAGTACTTC
TRBD1	TRBV27	TRBJ2-1	.	CASSLNRGSAYNEQFF	TGTGCCAGCAGTTTAAACAGGGGTTCCGCCTACAATGAGCAGTTCTTC
TRBD1	TRBV5-1	TRBJ1-5	once	CASSLGQGGNQPQHF	TGCGCCAGCAGCTTGGGGCAGGGGGGCAATCAGCCCCAGCATTTT
TRBD1	TRBV2	TRBJ1-5	.	CASREDRGSNQPQHF	TGTGCCAGCAGGGAGGACAGGGGGAGCAATCAGCCCCAGCATTTT
.	TRBV4-3	TRBJ2-3	.	CASSQATVGPDTQYF	TGCGCCAGCAGCCAAGCCACCGTCGGGCCCGATACGCAGTATTTT
.	TRBV4-1	TRBJ2-3	.	CASSQGRADTQYF	TGCGCCAGCAGCCAAGGAAGAGCGGATACGCAGTATTTT
.	TRBV12-5	TRBJ2-7	.	CASGLAADQIHEQYF	TGTGCTAGTGGTTTGGCCGCAGATCAAATCCACGAGCAGTACTTC
.	TRBV10-3	TRBJ2-7	.	CAISEVQGPYEQYF	TGTGCCATCAGTGAAGTCCAGGGTCCCTACGAGCAGTACTTC
TRBD2	TRBV11-2	TRBJ2-1	.	CASSYTSGGYNEQFF	TGTGCCAGCAGCTATACTAGCGGGGGCTACAATGAGCAGTTCTTC
.	TRBV19	TRBJ2-7	.	CASSQFVSYEQYF	TGTGCCAGTAGTCAGTTTGTGTCCTACGAGCAGTACTTC
.	TRBV6-5	TRBJ2-7	once	CASRGGYEQYF	TGTGCCAGCAGAGGAGGCTACGAGCAGTACTTC
TRBD2	TRBV28	TRBJ2-5	.	CASSSGGLAGGKETQYF	TGTGCCAGCAGTTCCGGCGGGCTAGCGGGGGGGAAAGAGACCCAGTACTTC
.	TRBV5-1	TRBJ2-1	.	CASSLVSGSEQFF	TGCGCCAGCAGCTTGGTTTCGGGGTCCGAGCAGTTCTTC
.	TRBV6-5	TRBJ1-2	.	CASSYPGAQGEYGYTF	TGTGCCAGCAGTTACCCAGGGGCCCAGGGAGAATATGGCTACACCTTC
TRBD2	TRBV10-1	TRBJ2-2	.	CASPTSGGGDTGELFF	TGCGCCAGTCCTACTAGCGGGGGCGGCGACACCGGGGAGCTGTTTTTT
.	TRBV5-1	TRBJ2-7	.	CASSGLQGAGYEQYF	TGCGCCAGCAGCGGACTACAGGGAGCAGGCTACGAGCAGTACTTC
.	TRBV7-2	TRBJ1-1	.	CASSFLGGDTEAFF	TGTGCCAGCAGCTTTCTCGGGGGAGACACTGAAGCTTTCTTT
.	TRBV9	TRBJ2-1	.	CASSARWGDEQFF	TGTGCCAGCAGCGCCCGTTGGGGGGATGAGCAGTTCTTC
TRBD1	TRBV6-6	TRBJ2-7	.	CASSGTGDVYEQYF	TGTGCCAGCAGCGGGACAGGGGATGTCTACGAGCAGTACTTC
.	TRBV14	TRBJ2-3	.	CASSHVGGAPRDTQYF	TGTGCCAGCAGCCACGTCGGAGGGGCCCCCCGAGATACGCAGTATTTT
.	TRBV27	TRBJ2-7	few	CASSLGQPYEQYF	TGTGCCAGCAGTCTTGGACAGCCCTACGAGCAGTACTTC
.	TRBV9	TRBJ2-7	.	CASSLGGISYEQYF	TGTGCCAGCAGCCTTGGGGGGATCTCCTACGAGCAGTACTTC
.	TRBV7-2	TRBJ2-1	.	CASSSAPRDLYNEQFF	TGTGCCAGCAGCTCGGCCCCACGGGACCTCTACAATGAGCAGTTCTTC
TRBD2	TRBV9	TRBJ2-7	.	CASSPSTSGTLDEQYF	TGTGCCAGCAGCCCGTCGACTAGCGGGACCCTCGACGAGCAGTACTTC
.	TRBV6-6	TRBJ1-1	large	CASSQGNTEAFF	TGTGCCAGCAGCCAGGGGAACACTGAAGCTTTCTTT
.	TRBV9	TRBJ1-2	.	CASSAVGFNYGYTF	TGTGCCAGCAGCGCTGTAGGTTTTAACTATGGCTACACCTTC
TRBD1	TRBV7-2	TRBJ1-2	.	CASSEGAGYTF	TGTGCCAGCAGCGAGGGGGCGGGCTACACCTTC
.	TRBV27	TRBJ2-7	few	CASSFSRDPYEQYF	TGTGCCAGCAGTTTCAGCAGGGACCCTTACGAGCAGTACTTC
.	TRBV18	TRBJ1-2	once	CASSPGTGTSQDGYTF	TGTGCCAGCTCACCAGGGACCGGGACCTCCCAGGACGGCTACACCTTC
.	TRBV9	TRBJ2-1	.	CASSAWASYNEQFF	TGTGCCAGCAGCGCTTGGGCGTCCTACAATGAGCAGTTCTTC
.	TRBV27	TRBJ2-7	once	CASSPHPRGDHEQYF	TGTGCCAGCAGTCCCCATCCTAGGGGGGACCACGAGCAGTACTTC
.	TRBV11-2	TRBJ2-7	once	CASSLEGGGTAREQYF	TGTGCCAGCAGCTTAGAAGGTGGGGGGACAGCCCGCGAGCAGTACTTC
TRBD1	TRBV19	TRBJ1-1	few	CASSIGTGQNTEAFF	TGTGCCAGTAGTATTGGGACAGGGCAGAACACTGAAGCTTTCTTT
TRBD1	TRBV27	TRBJ1-2	.	CASRLLGTGRNYGYTF	TGTGCCAGCAGACTACTCGGGACAGGGAGGAACTATGGCTACACCTTC
.	TRBV19	TRBJ2-7	.	CASRPGLAHEQYF	TGTGCCAGTAGACCGGGCCTGGCCCACGAGCAGTACTTC
.	TRBV11-2	TRBJ1-1	.	CASSFRTSLQNPNTEAFF	TGTGCCAGCAGCTTTCGCACTAGCCTACAGAATCCGAACACTGAAGCTTTCTTT
TRBD1	TRBV18	TRBJ1-2	.	CASSPIPGQGNYGYTF	TGTGCCAGCTCACCAATACCGGGACAGGGAAACTATGGCTACACCTTC
.	TRBV5-8	TRBJ2-7	.	CASSLDRPPRYEQYF	TGTGCCAGCAGCTTGGACAGGCCACCCCGCTACGAGCAGTACTTC
.	TRBV7-9	TRBJ1-1	.	CASSPQGWGHTEAFF	TGTGCCAGCAGCCCGCAGGGTTGGGGCCACACTGAAGCTTTCTTT
.	TRBV4-3	TRBJ2-1	.	CASSQLTSSSYNEQFF	TGCGCCAGCAGCCAACTGACTAGTTCTTCCTACAATGAGCAGTTCTTC
.	TRBV29-1	TRBJ1-1	few	CSVFQGLGEAFF	TGCAGCGTATTCCAGGGTCTCGGGGAAGCTTTCTTT
.	TRBV7-7	TRBJ2-2	.	CASSQGRGGELFF	TGTGCCAGCAGTCAAGGAAGAGGCGGGGAGCTGTTTTTT
.	TRBV7-9	TRBJ1-6	.	CASSYRNSPLHF	TGTGCCAGCAGCTACAGGAATTCACCCCTCCACTTT
.	TRBV2	TRBJ1-1	.	CASSENMNTEAFF	TGTGCCAGCAGTGAGAATATGAACACTGAAGCTTTCTTT
.	TRBV5-6	TRBJ2-7	once	CASSLGGVGEVLWYEQYF	TGTGCCAGCAGCTTGGGAGGGGTTGGGGAAGTCCTTTGGTACGAGCAGTACTTC
TRBD2	TRBV19	TRBJ2-1	.	CASRTTSGAYNEQFF	TGTGCCAGTAGGACGACTAGCGGAGCGTACAATGAGCAGTTCTTC
.	TRBV27	TRBJ2-7	.	CASSLGLTPSYEQYF	TGTGCCAGCAGTTTAGGGCTAACACCCTCCTACGAGCAGTACTTC
TRBD1	TRBV19	TRBJ2-7	.	CASSLDRSSYEQYF	TGTGCCAGTAGCTTGGACAGGAGCTCCTACGAGCAGTACTTC
.	TRBV29-1	TRBJ2-7	.	CSVERPGRSREQYF	TGCAGCGTTGAGCGGCCAGGGCGATCTCGTGAGCAGTACTTC
TRBD1	TRBV27	TRBJ2-7	.	CASSFWDRDYEQYF	TGTGCCAGCAGTTTCTGGGACAGAGACTACGAGCAGTACTTC